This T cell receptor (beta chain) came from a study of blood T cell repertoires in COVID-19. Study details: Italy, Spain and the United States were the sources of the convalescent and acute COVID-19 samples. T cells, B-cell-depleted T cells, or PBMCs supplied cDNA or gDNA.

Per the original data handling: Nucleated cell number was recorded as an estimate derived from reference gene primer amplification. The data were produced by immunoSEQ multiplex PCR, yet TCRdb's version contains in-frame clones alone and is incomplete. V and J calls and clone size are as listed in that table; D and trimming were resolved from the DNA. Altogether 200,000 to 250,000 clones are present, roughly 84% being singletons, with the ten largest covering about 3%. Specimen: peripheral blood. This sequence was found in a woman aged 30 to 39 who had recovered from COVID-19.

CDR3 sequence: CASSLAVNEKLFF. As DNA, the CDR3 is TGCGCCAGCAGTCTGGCTGTTAATGAAAAACTGTTTTTT. This chain joins TRBV5-1 and TRBJ1-4; no reliable D call. The ends were cut back, 5 bases at V and 4 bases at J, with 9 bases in the middle. CDR1 is SGHRS and CDR2 is YFSETQ in the germline V gene. CDR3 length: 13 residues.